One and the same sample provided the 22 T cell receptor beta chains below, sequenced in a study of T cell responses to AZD1222 COVID-19 vaccine. The protocol was immunoSEQ multiplex PCR, while the TCRdb copy is restricted to in-frame clones and leaves out a portion. The sample holds about 150,000 clones, around nine tenths seen once. The sequencing here drew on peripheral blood, taken after recovery from COVID-19. The source is an adult who had recovered from COVID-19.

J is TRBJ2-4 and V is TRBV28; the match to TRBD1 covers 7 bases. CDR3 length equals 15 residues. V shed 5 bases, J shed 0 bases, and the junction held 4 bases outside the gene matches. In germline, CDR1 is MDHEN, CDR2 SYDVKM. This chain's CDR3 is CASSAQGIAKNIQYF. The CDR3 bases are TGTGCCAGCAGTGCACAGGGGATAGCCAAAAACATTCAGTACTTC.

The chain is built from TRBV28 and TRBJ2-7, with D possibly matching TRBD1 (5 bases). Germline CDR1 and CDR2: MDHEN and SYDVKM. This CDR3 is 13 amino acids long. Trimming shortened V by 5 bases and J by 2 bases, and 10 bases separated the two germline ends. The CDR3 here is CASSIQGPYEQYF. The CDR3 DNA sequence: TGTGCCAGCAGTATCCAGGGTCCCTACGAGCAGTACTTC.

The chain uses TRBV27 and TRBJ1-2; D unresolved. From germline, CDR1 is MNHEY and CDR2 SMNVEV (reference sequence). V lost 3 bases and J 4 bases, leaving 12 bases between the germline ends. CDR3 length: 14 residues. For the CDR3, the DNA is TGTGCCAGCAGTTTGATCGGAGGGCCCTATGGCTACACCTTC. Its translation is CASSLIGGPYGYTF.

Note on this clone: The sample carries other DNA sequences with the same CDR3. This chain uses TRBV20-1 with TRBJ2-3; D unclear. The CDR3 covers 11 residues. V lost 5 bases to trimming and J lost 4 bases, with 7 bases between them. From germline, CDR1 is DFQATT and CDR2 SNEGSKA (reference sequence). CDR3 in DNA: TGCAGTGCTTTCCGGGCAGATACGCAGTATTTT. It is translated as CSAFRADTQYF.

V and J are TRBV2 and TRBJ2-1; D is undetermined. V was shortened by 4 bases and J by 0 bases, with 7 bases between the two germline ends. The germline V gene has CDR1 SNHLY and CDR2 FYNNEI. CDR3 size: 14 residues. CDR3 bases: TGTGCCAGCAGTGTTGGTAGCTCCTACAATGAGCAGTTCTTC. Its translation is CASSVGSSYNEQFF.

The CDR3 DNA is TGTGCCAGCTCAAGTCGACAGGGAACTGGCTCCTACGAGCAGTACTTC. Translating it yields CASSSRQGTGSYEQYF. This sequence joins TRBV18 and TRBJ2-7, with 7 bases that match TRBD1. This CDR3 is 16 amino acids long. The V gene's germline CDR1 is KGHSH and CDR2 LQKENI. Germline trimming cut 5 bases from V and 0 bases from J; bases unmatched to any gene: 10.

The chain couples TRBV5-6 to TRBJ1-6; perhaps TRBD1 as D (5 bases). In germline, CDR1 is SGHDT, CDR2 YYEEEE. The CDR3 covers 17 residues. Trimming shortened V by 4 bases and J by 0 bases, and 14 bases separated the two germline ends. The DNA for the CDR3 is TGTGCCAGCAGCGCCGACAGCTCGAGCTCCTATAATTCACCCCTCCACTTT. This codes for CASSADSSSSYNSPLHF.

The chain joins TRBV7-9 to TRBJ2-7, with TRBD1 matching 7 bases. CDR1 SEHNR and CDR2 FQNEAQ come from the germline V gene (reference sequence). After removal of 5 bases from V and 5 bases from J, the junction contained 12 bases not matched to a gene. The CDR3 is 15 amino acids. DNA of the CDR3: TGTGCCAGCAGCCCTCCACTGAGAGGGGGCAACGAGCAGTACTTC. Translating it yields CASSPPLRGGNEQYF.

The chain joins TRBV11-1 to TRBJ2-7, with TRBD1 matching over 9 bases. CDR1 is SGHAT and CDR2 is FQDESV in the germline V gene (reference sequence). J was trimmed by 5 bases and V by 4 bases; bases with no gene match: 6. The CDR3 covers 14 residues. CDR3 in amino acids: CASSYRDRAHEQYF. The CDR3 DNA is TGTGCCAGCAGCTACCGGGACAGGGCACACGAGCAGTACTTC. Full variable domain (outside the CDR3, taken from reference TRBV11-1 and TRBJ2-7): EAEVAQSPRYKITEKSQAVAFWCDPISGHATLYWYRQILGQGPELLVQFQDESVVDDSQLPKDRFSAERLKGVDSTLKIQPAELGDSAMYLCASSYRDRAHEQYFGPGTRLTVT.

The chain couples TRBV28 to TRBJ1-2; TRBD1 is a possible D gene (5 bases). Germline loops: CDR1 MDHEN, CDR2 SYDVKM. There are 12 residues in the CDR3. Trimming removed 6 bases at V and 4 bases at J, with 9 bases between. The DNA for the CDR3 is TGTGCCAGCAGCAGACAGAGCTATGGCTACACCTTC. Its translation: CASSRQSYGYTF.

As regards this clone: No conserved phenylalanine or tryptophan ends this CDR3, so it is likely a read error. Because the CDR3's place on the DNA is in doubt, the DNA is left out and the CDR3 is given as listed by TCRdb. The genes are TRBV14 and TRBJ1-6. Germline V gene lookup returns CDR1 SGHDN and CDR2 FVKESK. The CDR3 is made up of 9 amino acids, end residues included. The CDR3 is CASSQSWRV.

This clone was recorded only once. The J gene is TRBJ1-1, the V gene TRBV6-5; D gene ambiguous. CDR3 length: 13 amino acids. V dropped 5 bases and J dropped 0 bases, with 7 bases sitting between them. Germline V gives CDR1 MNHEY, CDR2 SVGAGI. The CDR3 DNA is TGTGCCAGCAGTCCTCACTTGAACACTGAAGCTTTCTTT. Its protein is CASSPHLNTEAFF.

This chain connects TRBV10-3 to TRBJ2-5; D is ambiguous. V lost 3 bases and J lost 1, with 9 bases in between. The CDR3 is 14 residues long. From germline, CDR1 is ENHRY and CDR2 SYGVKD. The CDR3 region is CAISEFGSQETQYF. The CDR3 DNA reads TGTGCCATCAGTGAATTCGGCAGCCAAGAGACCCAGTACTTC.

This clone was recorded a few times. CDR3 sequence (DNA): TGCGCCAGCAGCCATGGGAGGGAATACGAGCAGTACTTC. This gives the protein CASSHGREYEQYF. The chain links TRBV4-3 to TRBJ2-7, with 7 bases aligning to TRBD2. There are 13 residues in the CDR3. Germline V gene data show CDR1 as LGHNA and CDR2 as YSLEER. V shed 3 bases and J 4 bases; nucleotides not matched to a gene: 3.

The chain couples TRBV28 to TRBJ1-1; possibly TRBD1 for D (5 bases). Germline CDR1 MDHEN, CDR2 SYDVKM. The CDR3 consists of 13 residues. The V end lost 9 bases, the J end lost 1 base, and 12 bases lay between the germline ends. The CDR3 DNA reads as TGTGCCAGTCTCCTCGGGGGGAACACTGAAGCTTTCTTT. It codes for CASLLGGNTEAFF.

Here the CDR3 reads CASSFGAGGRSPLHF. The CDR3, as DNA: TGTGCCAGCAGTTTTGGCGCCGGGGGTCGGTCACCCCTCCACTTT. This sequence joins TRBV27 and TRBJ1-6; possible D gene TRBD1, 5 bases. Germline values: CDR1 MNHEY, CDR2 SMNVEV (reference sequence). V was shortened by 3 bases and J by 10 bases, with 16 bases between the two germline ends. The CDR3 covers 15 residues.

The chain couples TRBV20-1 to TRBJ1-2; the D is unclear. There are 10 residues in the CDR3. Trimming removed 4 bases from V and 7 bases from J, with 7 bases in between. Per germline, CDR1 DFQATT and CDR2 SNEGSKA (reference sequence). The CDR3 loop reads CSAITVGYTF. In DNA, the CDR3 is TGCAGTGCTATAACCGTTGGCTACACCTTC.

The genes are TRBV7-2 and TRBJ1-6, with a tentative D call TRBD1 (5 bases). The length of the CDR3 is 13 residues. V was pared by 3 bases and J by 10 bases, with 10 bases between. Germline CDR1 reads SGHTA; CDR2 reads FQGNSA. CDR3 nucleotide sequence: TGTGCCAGCAGCTTGTTACAGGACTCACCCCTCCACTTT. It is translated as CASSLLQDSPLHF.

V is TRBV11-2 and J is TRBJ1-2, with D unresolved. Germline lookup yields CDR1 SGHAT and CDR2 FQNNGV. CDR3 length equals 14 residues. V dropped 5 bases and J dropped 0 bases, with 10 bases sitting between them. As DNA, the CDR3 is TGTGCCAGCAGCCCTACCACAGCTAACTATGGCTACACCTTC. It codes for CASSPTTANYGYTF. Supplemented by reference TRBV11-2 and TRBJ1-2, the full variable domain reads EAGVAQSPRYKIIEKRQSVAFWCNPISGHATLYWYQQILGQGPKLLIQFQNNGVVDDSQLPKDRFSAERLKGVDSTLKIQPAKLEDSAVYLCASSPTTANYGYTFGSGTRLTVV.

V is TRBV21-1 and J is TRBJ2-7; the table calls TRBD1, which could not be checked here. TRBV21-1 is classified as a pseudogene. The CDR3 has 16 residues. The chain's CDR3 is CASSFTVGPFSYEQYF. CDR3 DNA sequence: TGTGCCAGCAGCTTCACTGTGGGGCCTTTTTCCTACGAGCAGTACTTC.

In its sample, this clone was seen once. The rearrangement joins TRBV29-1 to TRBJ2-7; 9 nucleotides align to TRBD1. Per the germline V gene, CDR1 is SQVTM and CDR2 is ANQGSEA. J was trimmed by 3 bases and V by 2 bases; bases with no gene match: 8. This CDR3 region has 15 residues. The CDR3 loop reads CSVELRDREDYEQYF. For the CDR3, the DNA is TGCAGCGTTGAATTAAGGGACAGGGAAGACTACGAGCAGTACTTC.

This chain uses TRBV5-4 with TRBJ1-1; no firm D call. The V gene lost 0 bases and the J gene lost 4 bases, with 7 bases spanning the gap. The CDR3 runs 13 residues. Germline V lookup: CDR1 SGHNT, CDR2 YYREEE (reference sequence). CDR3 loop: CASSLVGATEAFF. The CDR3 coding sequence is TGTGCCAGCAGCTTGGTAGGAGCCACTGAAGCTTTCTTT.